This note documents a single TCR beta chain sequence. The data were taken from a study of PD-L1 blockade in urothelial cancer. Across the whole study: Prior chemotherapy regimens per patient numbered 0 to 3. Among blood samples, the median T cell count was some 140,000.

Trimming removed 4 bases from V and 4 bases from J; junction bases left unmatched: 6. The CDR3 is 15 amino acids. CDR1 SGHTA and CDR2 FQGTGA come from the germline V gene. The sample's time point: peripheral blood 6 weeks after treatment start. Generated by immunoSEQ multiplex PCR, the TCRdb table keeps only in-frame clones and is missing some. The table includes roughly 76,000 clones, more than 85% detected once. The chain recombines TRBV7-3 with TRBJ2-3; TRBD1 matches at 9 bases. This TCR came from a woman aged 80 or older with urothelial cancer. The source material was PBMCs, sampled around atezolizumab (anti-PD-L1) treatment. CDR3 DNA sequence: TGTGCCAGCAGCTACGGACAGGGGAAAGCAGATACGCAGTATTTT. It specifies CASSYGQGKADTQYF.